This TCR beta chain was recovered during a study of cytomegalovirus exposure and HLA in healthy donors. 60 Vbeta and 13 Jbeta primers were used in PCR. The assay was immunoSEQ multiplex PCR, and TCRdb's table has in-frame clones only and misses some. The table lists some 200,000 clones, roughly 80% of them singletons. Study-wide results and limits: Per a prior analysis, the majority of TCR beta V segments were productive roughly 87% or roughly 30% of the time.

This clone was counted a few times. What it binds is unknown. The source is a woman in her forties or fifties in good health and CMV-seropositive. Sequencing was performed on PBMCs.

The CDR3 DNA sequence: TGTGCCAGCAGCCAAGCAGCGGGGTTGAACACCGGGGAGCTGTTTTTT. Amino acid sequence: CASSQAAGLNTGELFF. The chain joins TRBV14 to TRBJ2-2; 7 bases line up with TRBD2. The J segment lost 1 base and the V segment lost 1 base, leaving 3 bases of the junction unmatched. Germline-derived CDR1 and CDR2 are SGHDN and FVKESK. This CDR3 has 16 residues.